The rows below give T cell receptor beta chains drawn from one sample of a study of blood T cell repertoires in COVID-19. Repertoires were generated with immunoSEQ multiplex PCR, while TCRdb's copy carries only in-frame clones and drops some. The sample has 200,000 to 250,000 clones; over 80% are singletons. The sequenced sample was peripheral blood. These receptors all stem from a woman in her twenties or thirties with COVID-19, enrolled during active disease. The CDR3 runs from the conserved cysteine through the conserved F or W. Fields, in order: J gene, D gene, V gene, clone size, CDR3 length, CDR3 DNA, CDR3 protein. A D gene is named only where the DNA matches it firmly. Only some rows state a clone size, as once, few, many or a class for expanded clones.

j_call: TRBJ2-2
d_call: TRBD1
v_call: TRBV5-6
clone_size: -
cdr3_length: 15
cdr3_nt: TGTGCCAGCAGTTGGGGACAGTTATTCACCGGGGAGCTGTTTTTT
cdr3_aa: CASSWGQLFTGELFF

j_call: TRBJ2-1
d_call: TRBD2
v_call: TRBV6-2/TRBV6-3
clone_size: -
cdr3_length: 16
cdr3_nt: TGTGCCAGCAGTGCTGGACTAGCGGGGGGGTACAATGAGCAGTTCTTC
cdr3_aa: CASSAGLAGGYNEQFF

j_call: TRBJ1-3
d_call: -
v_call: TRBV20-1
clone_size: -
cdr3_length: 14
cdr3_nt: TGCAGTGCTAGTTACAGGGACAATGGAAACACCATATATTTT
cdr3_aa: CSASYRDNGNTIYF

j_call: TRBJ2-3
d_call: TRBD1
v_call: TRBV29-1
clone_size: -
cdr3_length: 14
cdr3_nt: TGCAGCGTTGACCTCAGGGGGCTTGGAGATACGCAGTATTTT
cdr3_aa: CSVDLRGLGDTQYF

j_call: TRBJ1-3
d_call: TRBD1
v_call: TRBV5-1
clone_size: once
cdr3_length: 17
cdr3_nt: TGCGCCAGCAGCTTGTCCGGACAGGGTTTCTCTGGAAACACCATATATTTT
cdr3_aa: CASSLSGQGFSGNTIYF

j_call: TRBJ1-1
d_call: TRBD1
v_call: TRBV2
clone_size: -
cdr3_length: 12
cdr3_nt: TGTGCCAGCAGCCGACAGGGGGTTGAAGCTTTCTTT
cdr3_aa: CASSRQGVEAFF

j_call: TRBJ2-5
d_call: -
v_call: TRBV2
clone_size: -
cdr3_length: 15
cdr3_nt: TGTGCCAGCAGTGATGCAGGGATCTATCGGGAGACCCAGTACTTC
cdr3_aa: CASSDAGIYRETQYF

j_call: TRBJ2-7
d_call: -
v_call: TRBV5-1
clone_size: -
cdr3_length: 14
cdr3_nt: TGCGCCAGCAGCTTGGATGGGCCCCCCTACGAGCAGTACTTC
cdr3_aa: CASSLDGPPYEQYF

j_call: TRBJ1-2
d_call: TRBD1
v_call: TRBV7-2
clone_size: -
cdr3_length: 15
cdr3_nt: TGTGCCAGCAGCCTTAACAGGGGGCGCAGCTATGGCTACACCTTC
cdr3_aa: CASSLNRGRSYGYTF

j_call: TRBJ2-3
d_call: TRBD2
v_call: TRBV3-1/TRBV3-2
clone_size: -
cdr3_length: 14
cdr3_nt: TGTGCCAGCTCGACTAGCGGGGGGGCGGATACGCAGTATTTT
cdr3_aa: CASSTSGGADTQYF

j_call: TRBJ1-5
d_call: TRBD1
v_call: TRBV19
clone_size: -
cdr3_length: 15
cdr3_nt: TGTGCCAGTAACTCGGGCGACAGGGGGGATCAGCCCCAGCATTTT
cdr3_aa: CASNSGDRGDQPQHF

j_call: TRBJ2-3
d_call: TRBD2
v_call: TRBV5-6
clone_size: -
cdr3_length: 16
cdr3_nt: TGTGCCAGCAGCAATCCTAGCGGGAGAGTTTTGGATACGCAGTATTTT
cdr3_aa: CASSNPSGRVLDTQYF

j_call: TRBJ1-2
d_call: -
v_call: TRBV30
clone_size: -
cdr3_length: 12
cdr3_nt: TGTGCCCAGGCAGCTTCTAACTATGGCTACACCTTC
cdr3_aa: CAQAASNYGYTF

j_call: TRBJ1-1
d_call: TRBD1
v_call: TRBV6-1
clone_size: -
cdr3_length: 12
cdr3_nt: TGTGCCAGCAGTGAAAGGGGGCGGGGAGCTTTCTTT
cdr3_aa: CASSERGRGAFF

j_call: TRBJ2-6
d_call: -
v_call: TRBV10-3
clone_size: -
cdr3_length: 18
cdr3_nt: TGTGCCATCAGTCCCGGTTGGGGCTTAAGCTCTGGGGCCAACGTCCTGACTTTC
cdr3_aa: CAISPGWGLSSGANVLTF

j_call: TRBJ2-7
d_call: -
v_call: TRBV4-3
clone_size: -
cdr3_length: 15
cdr3_nt: TGCGCCAGCAGCCAGGGCTTGGGCGTAACCTACGAGCAGTACTTC
cdr3_aa: CASSQGLGVTYEQYF

j_call: TRBJ1-5
d_call: -
v_call: TRBV5-6
clone_size: -
cdr3_length: 15
cdr3_nt: TGTGCCAGCAGCGCGCAGGGATATAGCAATCAGCCCCAGCATTTT
cdr3_aa: CASSAQGYSNQPQHF

j_call: TRBJ1-2
d_call: -
v_call: TRBV9
clone_size: -
cdr3_length: 13
cdr3_nt: TGTGCCAGCAGCGTCGCAGGGGCAAGCGGCTACACCTTC
cdr3_aa: CASSVAGASGYTF

j_call: TRBJ1-3
d_call: -
v_call: TRBV19
clone_size: -
cdr3_length: 12
cdr3_nt: TGTGCCAGTAGTGAGGAAACGGACACCATATATTTT
cdr3_aa: CASSEETDTIYF

j_call: TRBJ1-1
d_call: -
v_call: TRBV14
clone_size: -
cdr3_length: 16
cdr3_nt: TGTGCCAGCAGCCAAGGAAGGGGGTTCACGGGCGGTGAAGCTTTCTTT
cdr3_aa: CASSQGRGFTGGEAFF

j_call: TRBJ2-7
d_call: -
v_call: TRBV9
clone_size: -
cdr3_length: 14
cdr3_nt: TGTGCCAGCAGCGTCGATTTTAGCTCCTACGAGCAGTACTTC
cdr3_aa: CASSVDFSSYEQYF

j_call: TRBJ1-2
d_call: TRBD1
v_call: TRBV2
clone_size: -
cdr3_length: 14
cdr3_nt: TGTGCCAGCAGGGGACAGGGGGCGGGCTATGGCTACACCTTC
cdr3_aa: CASRGQGAGYGYTF

j_call: TRBJ2-2
d_call: TRBD1
v_call: TRBV7-7
clone_size: -
cdr3_length: 15
cdr3_nt: TGTGCCAGCAGCCTAGGACAGGGGGGCACCGGGGAGCTGTTTTTT
cdr3_aa: CASSLGQGGTGELFF

j_call: TRBJ1-4
d_call: -
v_call: TRBV24-1
clone_size: -
cdr3_length: 13
cdr3_nt: TGTGCCACCAGTGACGGGGTTGATGAAAAACTGTTTTTT
cdr3_aa: CATSDGVDEKLFF

j_call: TRBJ1-1
d_call: -
v_call: TRBV10-3
clone_size: -
cdr3_length: 13
cdr3_nt: TGTGCCATCCTGAGACAAATGAACACTGAAGCTTTCTTT
cdr3_aa: CAILRQMNTEAFF

j_call: TRBJ2-5
d_call: TRBD2
v_call: TRBV5-1
clone_size: -
cdr3_length: 15
cdr3_nt: TGCGCCAGCAGCTTGTTCCTAGCGGCCCAAGAGACCCAGTACTTC
cdr3_aa: CASSLFLAAQETQYF

j_call: TRBJ2-6
d_call: TRBD1
v_call: TRBV28
clone_size: -
cdr3_length: 15
cdr3_nt: TGTGCCAGCAGAACCGACAGGGTTGGGGCCAACGTCCTGACTTTC
cdr3_aa: CASRTDRVGANVLTF

j_call: TRBJ2-7
d_call: -
v_call: TRBV6-5
clone_size: -
cdr3_length: 12
cdr3_nt: TGTGCCAGCAGTCCAACTGGCTACGAGCAGTACTTC
cdr3_aa: CASSPTGYEQYF

j_call: TRBJ1-4
d_call: TRBD1
v_call: TRBV15
clone_size: -
cdr3_length: 16
cdr3_nt: TGTGCCACCAGCAGTCTTAGGGACAGGGATAGCGAAAAACTGTTTTTT
cdr3_aa: CATSSLRDRDSEKLFF

j_call: TRBJ1-6
d_call: TRBD1
v_call: TRBV2
clone_size: once
cdr3_length: 15
cdr3_nt: TGTGCCAGCAGTGAATGGGACAGGGGAGATTCACCCCTCCACTTT
cdr3_aa: CASSEWDRGDSPLHF

j_call: TRBJ1-1
d_call: -
v_call: TRBV15
clone_size: few
cdr3_length: 17
cdr3_nt: TGTGCCACCAGCAGAGATCGATTCCAGGGCATGAACACTGAAGCTTTCTTT
cdr3_aa: CATSRDRFQGMNTEAFF

j_call: TRBJ2-7
d_call: TRBD2
v_call: TRBV7-9
clone_size: -
cdr3_length: 12
cdr3_nt: TGTGCCAGCCGAGGGGAGGGTTCCGAGCAGTACTTC
cdr3_aa: CASRGEGSEQYF

j_call: TRBJ1-1
d_call: -
v_call: TRBV5-4
clone_size: -
cdr3_length: 12
cdr3_nt: TGTGCCAGCAGCTGGCGGGGTACTGAAGCTTTCTTT
cdr3_aa: CASSWRGTEAFF

j_call: TRBJ2-3
d_call: TRBD2
v_call: TRBV5-1
clone_size: -
cdr3_length: 14
cdr3_nt: TGCGCCAGCAGCTTACGGGGGGGCGGAGATACGCAGTATTTT
cdr3_aa: CASSLRGGGDTQYF

j_call: TRBJ2-3
d_call: TRBD2
v_call: TRBV11-3
clone_size: -
cdr3_length: 18
cdr3_nt: TGTGCCAGCATCCCGACCCCGTGCGGGAGGAGGAACACAGATACGCAGTATTTT
cdr3_aa: CASIPTPCGRRNTDTQYF